This TCR beta chain was obtained from a study of cytomegalovirus exposure and HLA in healthy donors. Study-wide results and caveats: Data from an earlier analysis indicated that most TCR beta V segments were productive either about 90% or about 30% of the time. In a later analysis, DRB1 alleles had the most associated TCRs; HLA-C alleles the fewest. Associated with HLA alleles at 0.05 false discovery rate in a later analysis were 16,951 TCR beta sequences.

Samples came from healthy bone marrow donors. As to this clone: Its specificity is unknown.

The PCR contained 60 Vbeta and 13 Jbeta primers. The data were produced by immunoSEQ multiplex PCR, yet TCRdb's version contains in-frame clones alone and is incomplete. The data show about 150,000 clones, with about 85% seen just once and approximately 2.5% held by the top ten. Trimming left V 4 bases short and J 4 bases short, with 14 bases between. Germline V gives CDR1 SQVTM, CDR2 ANQGSEA. CDR3 length: 14 amino acids. J is TRBJ2-1 and V is TRBV29-1; tentatively, D is TRBD2 (7 bases). The sample comprised PBMCs. This clonotype was obtained from a man aged 25-45 years in good health and CMV-seropositive. The CDR3 is CSVGRGGGYNEQFF. The CDR3 DNA reads TGCAGCGTTGGTAGAGGGGGGGGTTACAATGAGCAGTTCTTC.